The present TCR beta chain was sequenced within a study of T cells after yellow fever vaccination. Findings and limits, study-wide: The study found a weaker secondary response that peaked faster, day 5 versus 15.

Germline CDR1 is LNHDA and CDR2 is SQIVND (reference sequence). Trimming took off 5 bases at V and 6 bases at J, with 13 bases between the two ends. This CDR3 has 13 amino acids. This clonotype has only a few counts. The target antigen is unknown. Generation of TCR cDNA used 5'RACE template switching (which added a universal primer site and UMIs). Each CDR3 protein is one row after TCRdb ran MiXCR on the 5' RACE reads. The table shows 170,000 or so distinct CDR3 sequences, with approximately 9.9% occurring only once. Sequenced material: CD8+ T cells sorted from PBMCs, taken 45 days after the yellow fever booster vaccination. The TCR sequence derives from a young man who received the YFV17D yellow fever vaccine. This chain connects TRBV19 to TRBJ1-1; perhaps TRBD1 as D (5 bases). The CDR3 DNA reads TGTGCCAGTAGTGCGACCGTGGGGGCTGAAGCTTTCTTT. Translation gives CASSATVGAEAFF.